This T cell receptor beta chain was retrieved from a study of regulatory T cells in long-lasting Graves disease. Both iRepertoire HTBI primers and Arm-PCR of CDR3 regions were used to build the TCR beta libraries. TCRdb ran MiXCR on the multiplex PCR reads and lists one entry per CDR3 protein. Of 350,000 to 500,000 distinct CDR3 sequences detected, approximately 22% appear once; the ten largest clones hold more than 13%. The time point was: persistent/refractory GD, antithyroid drugs over 5 years with positive TRAb. RNA extracted from PBMCs served as the sequencing template. Germline V CDR1 and CDR2: SGHTA, FQGNSA. V lost 0 bases to trimming and J lost 11 bases; unmatched junction nucleotides: 9. The CDR3 totals 14 residues.

The sequences come from peripheral blood mononuclear cells (PBMCs), collected when the disease was refractory, from a patient treated with antithyroid drugs. This receptor was identified in a female donor with Graves disease. This chain uses TRBV7-2 with TRBJ1-1; the match to TRBD1 covers 7 bases. The CDR3 region has the DNA TGTGCCAGCAGCTTAGCGGGGAGGGGGCAAGGTGCTTTCTTT. Its translation is CASSLAGRGQGAFF.